Given below is one T cell receptor beta chain in context. Its antigen is not identified. The sample originates from a study of beta chain features in type 1 diabetes. Study results and limitations: Healthy donors had naive, central memory and Treg TCRB repertoires that appeared less similar than those seen among patients. There was a moderate but significant shortening of TCRB CDR3s in all four CD4+ subsets of Type 1 diabetes patients.

All of the isolated RNA was reverse transcribed, so expressed TCRB transcripts were sequenced. Naive, central memory and regulatory T cell samples produced a mean of about 4 million reads. The method was immunoSEQ multiplex PCR; TCRdb's version includes in-frame clones alone and lacks a portion of them. The sample records some 150,000 clones, approximately 9.1% being singletons. Every donor provided one heparinised blood draw, which averaged approximately 100 mL. CD45RO/CCR7/CD25/CD127/CD95/CD27 separated CD4+ naive, central memory, regulatory and stem cell-like memory cells by sorting. Germline V gives CDR1 SNHLY, CDR2 FYNNEI. The V end lost 5 bases, the J end lost 1 base, and 14 bases lay between the germline ends. The CDR3 is 15 amino acids.

Sequences were obtained from central memory CD4+ T cells from blood. The gene calls are TRBV2 and TRBJ1-1; D may be TRBD1 (6 bases). The sequence came from a woman aged 25 to 39 with type 1 diabetes. This CDR3 is CASSRDRPGNTEAFF. DNA of the CDR3: TGTGCCAGCAGTAGAGACAGGCCCGGGAACACTGAAGCTTTCTTT.